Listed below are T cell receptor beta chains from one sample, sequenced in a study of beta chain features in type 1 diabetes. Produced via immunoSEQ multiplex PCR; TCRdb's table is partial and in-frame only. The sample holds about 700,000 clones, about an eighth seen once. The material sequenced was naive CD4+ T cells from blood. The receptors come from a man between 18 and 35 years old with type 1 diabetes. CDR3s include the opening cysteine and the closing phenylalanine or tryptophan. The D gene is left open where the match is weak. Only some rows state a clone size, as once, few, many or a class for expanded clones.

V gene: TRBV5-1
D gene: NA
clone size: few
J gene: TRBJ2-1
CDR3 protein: CASSPAAPRGEQFF
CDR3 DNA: TGCGCCAGCAGTCCCGCCGCCCCCAGGGGAGAGCAGTTCTTC

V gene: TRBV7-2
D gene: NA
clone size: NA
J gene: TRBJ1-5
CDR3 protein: CASARGSNQPQHF
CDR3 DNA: TGTGCCAGCGCCCGGGGCTCCAATCAGCCCCAGCATTTT

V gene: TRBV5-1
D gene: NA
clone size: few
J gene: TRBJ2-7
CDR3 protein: CASSLAQVSGEQYF
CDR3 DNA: TGCGCCAGCAGCTTGGCACAGGTATCCGGCGAGCAGTACTTC

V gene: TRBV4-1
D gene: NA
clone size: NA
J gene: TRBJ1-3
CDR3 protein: CASSHASGLSGNTIYF
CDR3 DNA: TGCGCCAGCAGCCATGCTTCAGGGCTCTCTGGAAACACCATATATTTT

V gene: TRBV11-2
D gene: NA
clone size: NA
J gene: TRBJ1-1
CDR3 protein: CASSVDRTGTNTEAFF
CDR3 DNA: TGTGCCAGCAGCGTAGATCGCACAGGTACGAACACTGAAGCTTTCTTT

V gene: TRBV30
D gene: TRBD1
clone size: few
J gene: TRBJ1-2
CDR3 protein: CAWARTGNGYTF
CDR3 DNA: TGTGCCTGGGCCAGGACAGGGAATGGCTACACCTTC

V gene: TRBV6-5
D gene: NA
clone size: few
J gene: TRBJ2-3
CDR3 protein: CASSQTGHSGDTQYF
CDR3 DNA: TGTGCCAGCAGTCAGACCGGCCACTCCGGAGATACGCAGTATTTT

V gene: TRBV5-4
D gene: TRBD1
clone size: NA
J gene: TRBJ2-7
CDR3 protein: CASSEGTGGYEQYF
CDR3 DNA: TGTGCCAGCAGCGAGGGGACAGGGGGATACGAGCAGTACTTC

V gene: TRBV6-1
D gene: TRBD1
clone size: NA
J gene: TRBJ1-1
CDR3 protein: CASIPYGTVNTEAFF
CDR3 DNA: TGTGCCAGCATCCCCTACGGGACAGTGAACACTGAAGCTTTCTTT

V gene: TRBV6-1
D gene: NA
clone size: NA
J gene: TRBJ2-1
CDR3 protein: CAISEGPSGGYSYNEQFF
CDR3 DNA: TGTGCCATCAGTGAAGGGCCGTCGGGCGGGTACTCCTACAATGAGCAGTTCTTC

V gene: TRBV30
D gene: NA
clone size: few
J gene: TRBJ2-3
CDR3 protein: CAWRAQGSTDTQYF
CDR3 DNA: TGTGCCTGGAGGGCACAGGGAAGCACAGATACGCAGTATTTT

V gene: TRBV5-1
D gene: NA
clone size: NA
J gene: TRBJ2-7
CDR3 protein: CASSLGSSFYEQYF
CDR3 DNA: TGCGCCAGCAGCTTGGGCAGCAGCTTCTACGAGCAGTACTTC

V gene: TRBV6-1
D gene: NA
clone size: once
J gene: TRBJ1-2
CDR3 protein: CAGGLHYGYTF
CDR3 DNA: TGTGCCGGGGGGCTGCACTATGGCTACACCTTC

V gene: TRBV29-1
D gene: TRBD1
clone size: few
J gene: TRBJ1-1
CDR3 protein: CSGGTGNTEAFF
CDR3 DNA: TGCAGCGGGGGGACAGGAAACACTGAAGCTTTCTTT

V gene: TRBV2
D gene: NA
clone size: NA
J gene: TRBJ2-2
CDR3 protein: CASRRDTGELFF
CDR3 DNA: TGTGCCAGCCGTCGGGACACCGGGGAGCTGTTTTTT

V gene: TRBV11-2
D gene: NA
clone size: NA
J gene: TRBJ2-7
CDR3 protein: CASSLEGQPFAYEQYF
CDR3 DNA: TGTGCCAGCAGCTTAGAAGGACAGCCATTTGCCTACGAGCAGTACTTC

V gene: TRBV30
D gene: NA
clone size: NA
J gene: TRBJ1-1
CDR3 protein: CACHPRKTEAFF
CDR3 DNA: TGTGCCTGTCACCCGAGGAAAACTGAAGCTTTCTTT

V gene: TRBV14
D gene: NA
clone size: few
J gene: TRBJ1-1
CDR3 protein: CASSLPGHYTEAFF
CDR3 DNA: TGTGCCAGCAGCCTCCCGGGACATTACACTGAAGCTTTCTTT

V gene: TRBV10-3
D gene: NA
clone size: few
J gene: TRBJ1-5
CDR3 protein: CAISESQGSNQPQHF
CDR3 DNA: TGTGCCATCAGTGAGTCCCAGGGGAGCAATCAGCCCCAGCATTTT

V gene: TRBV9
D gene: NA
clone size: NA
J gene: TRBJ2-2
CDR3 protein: CASSVVGGELFF
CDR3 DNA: TGTGCCAGCAGCGTAGTGGGCGGGGAGCTGTTTTTT

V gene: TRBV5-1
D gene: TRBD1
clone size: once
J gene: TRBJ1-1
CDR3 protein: CASSRNRGNTEAFF
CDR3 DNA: TGCGCCAGCAGCAGAAACAGGGGGAATACTGAAGCTTTCTTT

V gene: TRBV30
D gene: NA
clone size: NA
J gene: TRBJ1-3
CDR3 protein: CAWSVGGKVYTIYF
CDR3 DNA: TGTGCCTGGAGTGTTGGGGGGAAAGTGTACACCATATATTTT

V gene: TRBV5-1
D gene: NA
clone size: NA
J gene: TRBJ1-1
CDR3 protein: CASSLSQNTEAFF
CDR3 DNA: TGCGCCAGCAGCTTGTCGCAGAACACTGAAGCTTTCTTT

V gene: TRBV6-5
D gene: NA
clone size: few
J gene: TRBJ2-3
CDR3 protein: CASSGSRGGTQYF
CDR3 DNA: TGTGCCAGCAGTGGAAGCAGGGGAGGTACGCAGTATTTT